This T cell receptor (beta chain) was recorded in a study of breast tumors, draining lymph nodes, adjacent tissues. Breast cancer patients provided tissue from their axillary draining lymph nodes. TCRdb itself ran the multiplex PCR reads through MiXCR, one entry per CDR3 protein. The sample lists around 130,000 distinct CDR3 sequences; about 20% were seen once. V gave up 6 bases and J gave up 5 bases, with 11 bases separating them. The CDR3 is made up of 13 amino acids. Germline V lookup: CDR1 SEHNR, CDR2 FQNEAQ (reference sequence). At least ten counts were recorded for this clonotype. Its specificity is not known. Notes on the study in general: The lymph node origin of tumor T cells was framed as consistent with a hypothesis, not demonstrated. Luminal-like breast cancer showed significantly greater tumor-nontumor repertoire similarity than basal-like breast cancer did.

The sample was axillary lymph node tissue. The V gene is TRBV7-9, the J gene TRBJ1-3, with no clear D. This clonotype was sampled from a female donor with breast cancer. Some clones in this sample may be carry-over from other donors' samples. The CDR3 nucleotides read TGTGCCAGCAGTCCCGGTACCCGAAACACCATATATTTT. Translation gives CASSPGTRNTIYF.